Each of the 15 T cell receptor beta chains below was sequenced from the same sample in a study of blood T cell repertoires in COVID-19. Method: immunoSEQ multiplex PCR; TCRdb's copy keeps in-frame clones and lacks some. The table lists under 200,000 clones, almost 85% of them singletons, with 9.5% to 12% in the top ten. Sequencing input: PBMCs or T cells enriched from blood (not recorded which). These receptor sequences come from a man over 45 who had recovered from COVID-19.

The J gene is TRBJ1-1, the V gene TRBV2; 7 nucleotides match TRBD1. Germline lookup yields CDR1 SNHLY and CDR2 FYNNEI. The CDR3 extends over 14 amino acids. V was pared by 6 bases and J by 5 bases, with 9 bases of the junction left unmatched. Here the CDR3 reads CASRWTGGNTEAFF. The CDR3 DNA reads as TGTGCCAGCAGGTGGACAGGAGGAAATACTGAAGCTTTCTTT.

The chain joins TRBV15 to TRBJ1-1, with 7 bases aligning to TRBD1. The CDR3 covers 15 residues. Per germline, CDR1 LNHNV and CDR2 YYDKDF (reference sequence). The V segment lost 0 bases and the J segment 5 bases; nucleotides outside the gene matches: 6. The DNA of the CDR3 is TGTGCCACCAGCAGAGATCTGGCAGGGGGGACTGAAGCTTTCTTT. This codes for CATSRDLAGGTEAFF.

Only a few counts were recorded for this clone. The chain employs TRBV7-9 and TRBJ1-6; the D is unclear. This CDR3 has 15 amino acids. CDR1 is SEHNR and CDR2 is FQNEAQ in the germline V gene (reference sequence). Trimming cost V 1 base and J 7 bases, with 11 bases left between them. The CDR3 DNA reads TGTGCCAGCAGCTTAGAGGCGGGTGGGAATTCACCCCTCCACTTT. Amino acid sequence: CASSLEAGGNSPLHF.

This chain joins TRBV19 and TRBJ1-2, with TRBD1 identical over 7 bases. Germline V gene lookup returns CDR1 LNHDA and CDR2 SQIVND (reference sequence). The CDR3 spans 14 residues. The trim removed 4 bases at V and 3 bases at J, leaving 5 bases unmatched. The CDR3 protein is CASSRQGNDYGYTF. The CDR3, as DNA: TGTGCCAGTAGTAGACAGGGCAATGACTATGGCTACACCTTC.

This clone has a single count. This chain links TRBV27 with TRBJ2-7; D possibly corresponds to TRBD2 (5 bases). Germline CDR1 and CDR2: MNHEY and SMNVEV (reference sequence). CDR3 length equals 15 residues. V dropped 5 bases and J dropped 3 bases, with 17 bases sitting between them. The CDR3 DNA follows: TGTGCCAGCAGTCTCACTAGGGTGGTGGGCTACGAGCAGTACTTC. Its translation is CASSLTRVVGYEQYF.

The chain has TRBV10-3 and TRBJ2-5, with D possibly TRBD2 on 6 matching bases. Germline CDR1 reads ENHRY; CDR2 reads SYGVKD. The CDR3 totals 13 residues. Trimming removed 10 bases from V and 2 bases from J, with 14 bases in between. This CDR3 is CATLGEAQETQYF. The CDR3 coding sequence is TGTGCCACCCTAGGGGAGGCGCAAGAGACCCAGTACTTC.

The chain joins TRBV24-1 to TRBJ2-1; 11 bases are a match to TRBD1. Germline V gene data show CDR1 as KGHDR and CDR2 as SFDVKD. The trim removed 3 bases at V and 8 bases at J, leaving 8 bases unmatched. The CDR3 has 16 amino acids. CDR3 loop: CATSDLRDRGIDEQFF. In DNA, the CDR3 is TGTGCCACCAGTGATCTCCGGGACAGGGGGATCGATGAGCAGTTCTTC.

This rearrangement joins TRBV28 to TRBJ1-2; D gene unclear. Between the trimmed V and J ends, which lost 3 bases and 3 bases, there was a span of 11 bases. This CDR3 region has 14 residues. Germline lookup yields CDR1 MDHEN and CDR2 SYDVKM. CDR3 sequence reads: CASSFSLGHYGYTF. DNA of the CDR3: TGTGCCAGCAGTTTTTCCCTAGGCCACTATGGCTACACCTTC.

This clone has just one count. This chain links TRBV28 with TRBJ2-7; 7 bases agree with TRBD1. The germline V gene encodes CDR1 MDHEN and CDR2 SYDVKM. Trimming removed 7 bases from V and 0 bases from J; junction bases left unmatched: 6. The CDR3 runs to 14 residues. The CDR3 bases are TGTGCCAGCAACCGGGACAGCAACTCCTACGAGCAGTACTTC. Residues: CASNRDSNSYEQYF.

In this sample, this clone turned up once. This chain's CDR3 is CASSIANNEQFF. DNA of the CDR3: TGTGCCAGTAGTATAGCCAACAATGAGCAGTTCTTC. The chain uses TRBV19 and TRBJ2-1; D uncertain. The CDR3 runs 12 residues. Germline CDR1 reads LNHDA; CDR2 reads SQIVND (reference sequence). Deletions cut 1 base from V and 5 bases from J, with 3 bases between.

The chain links TRBV6-5 to TRBJ2-2, with 10 bases fitting TRBD1. CDR3 length: 14 amino acids. Trimming cost V 6 bases and J 3 bases; bases outside gene matches: 1. Germline V lookup: CDR1 MNHEY, CDR2 SVGAGI. The chain's CDR3 is CASRGTGDTGELFF. The CDR3 nucleotides are TGTGCCAGCAGGGGGACAGGGGACACCGGGGAGCTGTTTTTT.

The chain recombines TRBV19 with TRBJ1-2, with D tentatively TRBD1 (6 bases). The germline CDR1 and CDR2 sequences are LNHDA and SQIVND (reference sequence). The CDR3 runs to 13 residues. The germline V and J ends were trimmed by 4 bases and 8 bases, with 14 bases remaining between them. The CDR3 nucleotides are TGTGCCAGTAGTACCACAGGGATGGAGGGCTACACCTTC. Its translation: CASSTTGMEGYTF.

This chain links TRBV28 with TRBJ2-3; D perhaps matches TRBD2 (7 bases). The V gene's germline CDR1 is MDHEN and CDR2 SYDVKM. The CDR3 has 14 residues. Trimming cost V 10 bases and J 6 bases, with 20 bases left between them. The CDR3 DNA follows: TGTGCCACCAAGGGGGAGGGGGGGCCCGATACGCAGTATTTT. It yields the protein CATKGEGGPDTQYF.

The rearrangement uses TRBV10-2 and TRBJ1-5; D is perhaps TRBD1 (6 bases). Trimming removed 3 bases from V and 7 bases from J, with 16 bases in between. Germline CDR1 WSHSY, CDR2 SAAADI. This CDR3 has 15 amino acids. In nucleotides, the CDR3 is TGCGCCAGCAGTGACTATACAGGGTCGGGACAGCCCCAGCATTTT. Translation gives CASSDYTGSGQPQHF.

This clone was picked up a small number of times. The gene calls are TRBV7-9 and TRBJ2-5; D remains unclear. From germline, CDR1 is SEHNR and CDR2 FQNEAQ (reference sequence). Trimming left V 5 bases short and J 5 bases short, with 18 bases between. CDR3 length: 15 amino acids. The CDR3 spells CASSRVSTLRETQYF. In nucleotides, the CDR3 is TGTGCCAGCAGCCGGGTGTCGACTCTGAGGGAGACCCAGTACTTC.